The sequence of this T cell receptor (beta chain) was determined in a study of post-analysis software for immune sequencing data. About the study: The cohort encompassed relapsing-remitting, secondary progressive and progressive-relapsing multiple sclerosis disease courses. Broader study findings: Significantly lower normalized Chao1 diversity was seen in multiple sclerosis patients than in controls. Samples from a shared batch, those prepared together, strongly co-clustered by F measure. Five or six TRBV segments appeared more often in patients than in controls, and TRBV5-6, TRBV5-1 and TRBV20-1 were among these.

In regard to this clonotype: Its target is unknown.

CDR1 and CDR2 from the germline V gene are SGHTA and FQGNSA. The CDR3 runs 14 residues. V lost 7 bases and J lost 6, with 16 bases in between. Unique molecular identifiers were present in the TCR beta cDNA libraries. The T cell input of roughly 0.85 to 11 million gave approximately 500,000 cDNA molecules. In TCRdb, the PCR reads were re-called with MiXCR into one record per CDR3 protein. Of almost 700,000 distinct CDR3 sequences in the sample, approximately 60% were seen once. The V call is TRBV7-2, the J call TRBJ2-1, with D perhaps assigned TRBD1 or TRBD2 (6 bases each). This TCR came from a girl aged 2 to 9 with multiple sclerosis. Source material: blood. The CDR3: CASTVPGGGNEQFF. In nucleotides, the CDR3 is TGTGCCAGCACCGTGCCCGGGGGCGGCAATGAGCAGTTCTTC.